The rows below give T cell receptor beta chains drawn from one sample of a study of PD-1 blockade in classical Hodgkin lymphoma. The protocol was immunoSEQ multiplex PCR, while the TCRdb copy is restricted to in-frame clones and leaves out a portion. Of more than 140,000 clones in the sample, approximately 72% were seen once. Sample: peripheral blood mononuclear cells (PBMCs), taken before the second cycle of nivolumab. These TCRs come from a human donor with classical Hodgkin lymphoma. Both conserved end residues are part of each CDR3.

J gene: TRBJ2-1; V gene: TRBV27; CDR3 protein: CASSSRPPYNEQFF
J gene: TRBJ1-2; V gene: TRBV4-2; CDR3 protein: CASSQDPDSPYGYTF
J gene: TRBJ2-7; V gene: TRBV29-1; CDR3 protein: CSVADTYEQYF
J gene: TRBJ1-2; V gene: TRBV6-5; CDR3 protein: CASSLDRGILYGYTF
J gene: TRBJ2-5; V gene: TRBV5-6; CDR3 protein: CASSLRGLNQETQYF
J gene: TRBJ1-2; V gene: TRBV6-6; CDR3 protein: CASKGANYGYTF
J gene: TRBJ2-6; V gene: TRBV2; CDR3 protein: CASSGLGSSGANVLTF
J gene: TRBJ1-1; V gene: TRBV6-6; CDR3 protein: CASSYSSGTGGPEAFF
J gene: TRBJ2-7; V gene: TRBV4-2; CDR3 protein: CASSQGWQYF
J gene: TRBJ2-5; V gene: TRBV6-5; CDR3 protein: CASSRPGQGLETQYF
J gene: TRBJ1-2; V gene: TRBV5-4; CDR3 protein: CASSSPLTDTNYGYTF
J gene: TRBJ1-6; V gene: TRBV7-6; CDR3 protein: CASSFGTENNSPLHF
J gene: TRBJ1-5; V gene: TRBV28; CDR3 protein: CASSSSQEPGQPQHF
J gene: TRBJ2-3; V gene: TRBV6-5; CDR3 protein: CASSLGTPTDTQYF